The 25 T cell receptor beta chains below come from one sample, sequenced in a study of blood T cell repertoires in COVID-19. The table came from immunoSEQ multiplex PCR; TCRdb's copy has only in-frame clones and leaves some out. The sample shows roughly 350,000 clones, approximately 90% of them seen only once. Sequencing was carried out using peripheral blood. These receptors came from a woman in her forties or fifties with active or convalescent COVID-19.

The rearrangement links TRBV28 to TRBJ2-3; TRBD1 is a possible D gene (6 bases). The CDR3 covers 15 residues. Per germline, CDR1 MDHEN and CDR2 SYDVKM. Trimming left V 6 bases short and J 0 bases short, with 13 bases between. The CDR3 DNA is TGTGCCAGCAGCAACGGACAGTTAAGCACAGATACGCAGTATTTT. It specifies CASSNGQLSTDTQYF. Supplemented by reference TRBV28 and TRBJ2-3, the full variable domain reads DVKVTQSSRYLVKRTGEKVFLECVQDMDHENMFWYRQDPGLGLRLIYFSYDVKMKEKGDIPEGYSVSREKKERFSLILESASTNQTSMYLCASSNGQLSTDTQYFGPGTRLTVL.

The chain has TRBV3-1 (or the pseudogene TRBV3-2) and TRBJ1-5; TRBD1 matches 8 bases. V gave up 6 bases and J gave up 2 bases; unmatched junction bases: 3. This CDR3 is built from 14 residues. Germline values: CDR1 LGHDT, CDR2 YNNKEL (reference sequence). The CDR3 reads CASRQTGGNQPQHF. CDR3 nucleotides: TGTGCCAGCAGACAGACAGGGGGCAATCAGCCCCAGCATTTT.

The V gene is TRBV5-1, the J gene TRBJ2-5; 14 nucleotides line up with TRBD2. The CDR3 sequence is 16 residues long. CDR1 and CDR2 from the germline V gene are SGHRS and YFSETQ. V dropped 4 bases and J dropped 2; count of bases not matched to a gene: 4. CDR3 coding DNA: TGCGCCAGCAGCCTGGGACTAGCGGGGGCACAAGAGACCCAGTACTTC. Translation: CASSLGLAGAQETQYF.

The chain joins TRBV7-6 to TRBJ2-3; TRBD2 matches at 11 bases. The V gene's germline CDR1 is SGHVS and CDR2 FNYEAQ. Trimming took 5 bases from V and 6 from J; bases not matched to a gene: 7. The CDR3 extends over 15 amino acids. The CDR3 bases are TGTGCCAGCAGCCAAATGGGACTAGCGGCTGATACGCAGTATTTT. This translates into CASSQMGLAADTQYF.

The genes are TRBV2 and TRBJ2-3; D possibly corresponds to TRBD1 (6 bases). V was shortened by 6 bases and J by 5 bases, with 9 bases between the two germline ends. The CDR3 contains 12 residues. Germline V gene lookup returns CDR1 SNHLY and CDR2 FYNNEI. CDR3 protein: CASSLRGDTQYF. DNA of the CDR3: TGTGCCAGCAGCCTCAGGGGAGATACGCAGTATTTT.

V is TRBV12-3 or TRBV12-4 and J is TRBJ2-4, with 9 nucleotides matching TRBD1. The CDR3 has 13 residues. With V trimmed by 1 base and J by 10 bases, 2 bases remained unmatched. CDR3 sequence (DNA): TGTGCCAGCAGTTTAGTGGGACAGGGTATTCAGTACTTC. Translating it yields CASSLVGQGIQYF.

The chain carries TRBV6-5 and TRBJ1-1; TRBD1 matches 8 bases. The germline V gene encodes CDR1 MNHEY and CDR2 SVGAGI. The CDR3 extends over 14 amino acids. V dropped 0 bases and J dropped 7; count of bases not matched to a gene: 4. The CDR3 DNA reads as TGTGCCAGCAGTTACTCGCAGGGGGCTAGTGAAGCTTTCTTT. Translated: CASSYSQGASEAFF.

On this clone itself: The DNA is left out, because the CDR3 cannot be placed on it with certainty; the CDR3 is given as TCRdb lists it. The V and J genes are TRBV21-1 and TRBJ2-1; the D call in the table, TRBD2, was not verified against the DNA. TRBV21-1 is a recognized pseudogene. The CDR3 totals 15 residues, both ends included. The CDR3: CASVGAGSSYNEQFF.

The CDR3 sequence is CASSFQRGGGTDTQYF. In DNA form, the CDR3 reads TGTGCCAGCAGCTTTCAACGGGGGGGCGGCACAGATACGCAGTATTTT. This chain links TRBV5-4 with TRBJ2-3; 8 bases align to TRBD2. The CDR3 spans 16 residues. CDR1 SGHNT and CDR2 YYREEE come from the germline V gene (reference sequence). With V trimmed by 2 bases and J by 1 base, 6 bases remained unmatched.

The CDR3, as DNA: TGCGCCAGCAGCCAGGGACACACCCACACAGATACGCAGTATTTT. Its protein is CASSQGHTHTDTQYF. The V call is TRBV4-1, the J call TRBJ2-3; weak D call: TRBD1 (6 bases). CDR1 is MGHRA and CDR2 is YSYEKL in the germline V gene. V lost 3 bases to trimming and J lost 2 bases, with 12 bases between them. The CDR3 covers 15 residues.

This chain links TRBV19 with TRBJ2-5, with unresolved D. This CDR3 region has 14 residues. Germline lookup yields CDR1 LNHDA and CDR2 SQIVND (reference sequence). Trimming took off 3 bases at V and 2 bases at J, with 10 bases between the two ends. The CDR3, as DNA: TGTGCCAGTAGTATTGGGCCAGTACAAGAGACCCAGTACTTC. Protein: CASSIGPVQETQYF.

This clone appeared a single time. V gene TRBV19 combines with J gene TRBJ1-2; D perhaps matches TRBD1 (5 bases). Germline-derived CDR1 and CDR2 are LNHDA and SQIVND (reference sequence). The V and J ends lost 5 bases and 7 bases respectively, with 11 bases between them. The CDR3 loop spans 12 amino acids. The CDR3 sequence is CASSAGGSGYTF. In nucleotides, the CDR3 is TGTGCCAGTAGTGCCGGGGGATCTGGCTACACCTTC.

The V and J genes are TRBV4-1 and TRBJ1-4; D gene uncertain. Germline values: CDR1 MGHRA, CDR2 YSYEKL. The CDR3 totals 16 residues. Trimming took off 2 bases at V and 6 bases at J, with 16 bases between the two ends. The CDR3, as DNA: TGCGCCAGCAGCCAACTGGGTAACAGCCCCTATGAAAAACTGTTTTTT. Protein sequence: CASSQLGNSPYEKLFF.

The rearrangement links TRBV30 to TRBJ2-7; 8 positions agree with TRBD1. Per germline, CDR1 GTSNPN and CDR2 SVGIG (reference sequence). J lost 6 bases, V lost 2 bases, and 3 bases had no gene match. The CDR3 totals 12 residues. CDR3 region: CAWSRQGAEQYF. In DNA form, the CDR3 reads TGTGCCTGGAGTAGGCAGGGGGCCGAGCAGTACTTC.

The chain carries TRBV30 and TRBJ2-7; D unresolved. CDR1 and CDR2 from the germline V gene are GTSNPN and SVGIG (reference sequence). V was shortened by 0 bases and J by 3 bases, with 3 bases between the two germline ends. This CDR3 region has 11 residues. CDR3 nucleotides: TGTGCCTGGAGTGTCCGCTACGAGCAGTACTTC. It translates to CAWSVRYEQYF.

This chain connects TRBV5-4 to TRBJ2-5, with a possible D match to TRBD2 (7 bases). V lost 4 bases and J 2 bases, leaving 15 bases between the germline ends. The CDR3 sequence is 15 residues long. CDR1 and CDR2 from the germline V gene are SGHNT and YYREEE (reference sequence). The CDR3 sequence is CASSGGGGGQETQYF. The DNA for the CDR3 is TGTGCCAGCAGCGGCGGGGGCGGGGGACAAGAGACCCAGTACTTC.

In regard to this clone: The junction and the germline gene differ at one end; a read error may be behind it. The chain recombines TRBV27 with TRBJ1-1, with D perhaps TRBD1 (5 bases). The CDR3 covers 13 residues. Germline CDR1 and CDR2: MNHEY and SMNVEV (reference sequence). The CDR3 nucleotides are TGTGTCAGCAGTTCGAGACAGCTAGCTGAAGCTTTCTTT. It encodes CVSSSRQLAEAFF.

The chain's CDR3 is CASSQVSGQNTEAFF. For the CDR3, the DNA is TGTGCCAGCAGCCAAGTTTCTGGGCAGAACACTGAAGCTTTCTTT. The gene calls are TRBV3-1 (or the pseudogene TRBV3-2) and TRBJ1-1; D is unresolved. CDR3 length: 15 amino acids. Germline lookup yields CDR1 LGHDT and CDR2 YNNKEL (reference sequence). V shed 1 base and J shed 1 base, with 10 bases lying between them.

The V gene is TRBV3-1 (or the pseudogene TRBV3-2), the J gene TRBJ2-2; tentatively, D is TRBD2 (5 bases). The CDR3 is 17 residues long. Germline V gene sequence: CDR1 LGHDT, CDR2 YNNKEL (reference sequence). Between the trimmed V and J ends, which lost 4 bases and 3 bases, there was a span of 18 bases. The DNA of the CDR3 is TGTGCCAGCAGCCGCCGGCGAGCTAGCAGAGACACCGGGGAGCTGTTTTTT. Its translation is CASSRRRASRDTGELFF.

The rearrangement uses TRBV29-1 and TRBJ1-1; D is possibly TRBD1 (6 bases). There are 12 residues in the CDR3. Germline values: CDR1 SQVTM, CDR2 ANQGSEA. V was cut by 4 bases and J by 5 bases, with 11 bases left in between. CDR3 DNA: TGCAGCGTTGGCGGGCAGGGGACTGAAGCTTTCTTT. As protein: CSVGGQGTEAFF. Full variable domain (rest looked up from reference TRBV29-1 and TRBJ1-1): SAVISQKPSRDICQRGTSLTIQCQVDSQVTMMFWYRQQPGQSLTLIATANQGSEATYESGFVIDKFPISRPNLTFSTLTVSNMSPEDSSIYLCSVGGQGTEAFFGQGTRLTVV.

The rearrangement links TRBV7-6 to TRBJ2-7, with 7 nucleotides matching TRBD1. V shed 5 bases, J shed 0 bases, and the junction held 7 bases outside the gene matches. CDR1 and CDR2 (germline): SGHVS, FNYEAQ. The CDR3 consists of 15 residues. The CDR3 sequence is CASSQDRTISYEQYF. CDR3 in DNA: TGTGCCAGCAGCCAGGACAGGACAATCTCCTACGAGCAGTACTTC.

This chain connects TRBV28 to TRBJ1-6; D not certain. Trimming pared 7 bases from V and 3 bases from J, leaving 16 bases between. The CDR3 extends over 16 amino acids. CDR1 MDHEN and CDR2 SYDVKM come from the germline V gene. The CDR3 nucleotides read TGTGCCAGCACCGGGTCCCGGACTGACTATAATTCACCCCTCCACTTT. Translation gives CASTGSRTDYNSPLHF.

The chain links TRBV30 to TRBJ1-4, with 8 bases identical to TRBD1. Germline V gene data show CDR1 as GTSNPN and CDR2 as SVGIG (reference sequence). The CDR3 length is 15 residues. V dropped 3 bases and J dropped 4; count of bases not matched to a gene: 7. CDR3 amino acids: CAWSRQGLGNEKLFF. The CDR3 nucleotides read TGTGCCTGGAGCCGACAGGGGCTGGGTAATGAAAAACTGTTTTTT.

The rearrangement uses TRBV18 and TRBJ1-3; tentative D call: TRBD1 (6 bases). CDR3 length equals 15 residues. Trimming pared 6 bases from V and 0 bases from J, leaving 12 bases between. Per the germline V gene, CDR1 is KGHSH and CDR2 is LQKENI. The CDR3 protein is CASSPGAPSGNTIYF. The CDR3 nucleotides are TGTGCCAGCTCTCCAGGGGCACCCTCTGGAAACACCATATATTTT.

The chain uses TRBV4-3 and TRBJ2-7, with D possibly TRBD2 on 5 matching bases. The CDR3 spans 15 residues. The germline V gene has CDR1 LGHNA and CDR2 YSLEER. The germline V and J ends were trimmed by 1 base and 0 bases, with 10 bases remaining between them. CDR3 amino acids: CASSQGNGVSYEQYF. CDR3 DNA sequence: TGCGCCAGCAGCCAAGGGAACGGGGTCTCCTACGAGCAGTACTTC.